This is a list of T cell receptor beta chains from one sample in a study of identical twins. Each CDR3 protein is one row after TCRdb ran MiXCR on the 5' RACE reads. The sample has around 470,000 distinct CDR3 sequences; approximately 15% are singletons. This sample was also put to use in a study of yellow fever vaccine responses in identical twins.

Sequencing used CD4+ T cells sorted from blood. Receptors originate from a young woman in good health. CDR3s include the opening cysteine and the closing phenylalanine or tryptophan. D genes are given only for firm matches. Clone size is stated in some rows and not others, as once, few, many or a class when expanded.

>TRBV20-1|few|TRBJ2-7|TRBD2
CSAVTSGSHREQYF
TGCAGTGCTGTAACTAGCGGGAGTCATAGGGAGCAGTACTTC
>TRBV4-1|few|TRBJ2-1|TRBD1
CASSQEGTANYNEQFF
TGCGCCAGCAGCCAAGAAGGGACAGCCAACTACAATGAGCAGTTCTTC
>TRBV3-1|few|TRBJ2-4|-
CASSQLSGSGKNIQYF
TGTGCCAGCAGCCAATTATCCGGGTCTGGCAAAAACATTCAGTACTTC
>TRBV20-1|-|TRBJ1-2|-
CSARSGNYGYTF
TGCAGTGCTAGATCTGGGAACTATGGCTACACCTTC
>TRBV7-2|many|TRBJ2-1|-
CASSPEGGGYNEQFF
TGTGCCAGCAGCCCAGAGGGGGGGGGATACAATGAGCAGTTCTTC
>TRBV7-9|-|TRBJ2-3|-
CASARRAGSTDTQYF
TGTGCCAGCGCTCGGCGGGCAGGTAGCACAGATACGCAGTATTTT
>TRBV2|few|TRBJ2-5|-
CASSKTRQETQYF
TGTGCCAGCAGTAAAACTAGGCAGGAGACCCAGTACTTC
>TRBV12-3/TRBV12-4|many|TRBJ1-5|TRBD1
CASSSTGANQPQHF
TGTGCCAGCAGTTCCACAGGGGCAAACCAGCCCCAGCATTTT
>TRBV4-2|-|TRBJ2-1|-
CASSRPGQPGAGYNEQFF
TGTGCCAGCAGCCGACCGGGACAGCCCGGGGCGGGGTACAATGAGCAGTTCTTC
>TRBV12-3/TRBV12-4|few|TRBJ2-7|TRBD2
CASSFSSGAQYF
TGTGCCAGCAGTTTCTCGAGCGGGGCGCAGTACTTC
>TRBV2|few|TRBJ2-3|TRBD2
CASSGPLAGSTDTQYF
TGTGCCAGCAGTGGTCCACTAGCGGGGTCCACAGATACGCAGTATTTT
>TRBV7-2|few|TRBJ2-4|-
CASSRGGPKNIQYF
TGTGCCAGCAGCCGCGGTGGGCCCAAAAACATTCAGTACTTC
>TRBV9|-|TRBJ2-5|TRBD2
CASSERWSLAGVETQYF
TGTGCCAGCAGCGAGAGATGGAGTTTAGCGGGGGTAGAGACCCAGTACTTC
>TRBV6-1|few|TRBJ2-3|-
CASRGVNTDTQYF
TGTGCCAGCAGGGGGGTTAACACAGATACGCAGTATTTT
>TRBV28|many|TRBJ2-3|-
CASSTGTSGGNTQYF
TGTGCCAGCAGTACCGGGACTTCGGGTGGAAATACGCAGTATTTT
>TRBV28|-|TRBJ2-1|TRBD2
CASSPLAGGNNEQFF
TGTGCCAGCAGTCCACTAGCGGGAGGGAACAATGAGCAGTTCTTC
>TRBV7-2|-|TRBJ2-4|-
CASSLDLGDIQYF
TGTGCCAGCAGCTTAGACCTAGGGGACATTCAGTACTTC
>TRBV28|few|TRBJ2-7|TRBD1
CASSLARTGEVYEQYF
TGTGCCAGCAGTTTAGCGCGGACAGGGGAGGTCTACGAGCAGTACTTC
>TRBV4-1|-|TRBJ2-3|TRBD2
CASSPRRGGDTDTQYF
TGCGCCAGCAGCCCCCGGCGGGGGGGGGACACAGATACGCAGTATTTT
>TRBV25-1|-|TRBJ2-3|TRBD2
CASSEKAGGPPDTQYF
TGTGCCAGCAGTGAGAAAGCGGGAGGGCCTCCAGATACGCAGTATTTT
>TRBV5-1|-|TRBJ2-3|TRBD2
CASSYVAGGPTDTQYF
TGCGCCAGCAGCTACGTAGCGGGGGGTCCCACGGATACGCAGTATTTT
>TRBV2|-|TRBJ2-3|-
CASRLRGGSTDTQYF
TGTGCCAGCAGGCTTAGGGGGGGGAGCACAGATACGCAGTATTTT
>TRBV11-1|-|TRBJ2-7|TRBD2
CASSPQARGGYEQYF
TGTGCCAGCAGCCCCCAAGCCCGGGGGGGCTACGAGCAGTACTTC
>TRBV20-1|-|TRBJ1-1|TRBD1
CSAPGGGRSTEAFF
TGCAGTGCTCCCGGAGGGGGCAGGTCCACTGAAGCTTTCTTT